This TCR beta chain was observed in a study of blood T cell repertoires in COVID-19. Study details: From the United States, Italy and Spain came samples of acute and convalescent COVID-19. From T cells, B-cell-depleted T cells, or PBMCs came the material, which was cDNA or gDNA.

The CDR3 consists of 13 residues. With 3 bases clipped from V and 8 bases from J, the junction kept 2 bases outside the gene matches. Germline V CDR1 and CDR2: SGHDT, YYEEEE. Data came from immunoSEQ multiplex PCR; TCRdb stores just in-frame clones and leaves some out. The repertoire holds about 74,000 clones, about 90% seen once, with under 1.1% in the top ten. The receptor's source is a woman in her forties or fifties in a cohort sampled during active COVID-19. The chain combines TRBV5-6 with TRBJ2-4; 10 nucleotides align to TRBD1. Input material: peripheral blood. As DNA, the CDR3 is TGTGCCAGCAGCTCTGGACAGGGGGACATTCAGTACTTC. It translates to CASSSGQGDIQYF.